Listed below are T cell receptor beta chains from one sample, sequenced in a study of beta chain features in type 1 diabetes. Produced via immunoSEQ multiplex PCR; TCRdb's table is partial and in-frame only. Here the sample spans roughly 400,000 clones, over 13% being singletons. The sample consisted of naive CD4+ T cells from blood. These receptors all come from a woman in her late teens or twenties in good health. Each CDR3 is given with its conserved first and last residue. D genes are given only for firm matches. Clone sizes are given selectively: once, few, many, or a class where the clone is expanded.

V,J,D,size,CDR3,DNA
TRBV7-9,TRBJ2-1,-,few,CASSLALIRRDEQFF,TGTGCCAGCAGCTTAGCGCTTATTAGGAGGGATGAGCAGTTCTTC
TRBV5-1,TRBJ2-1,TRBD1,-,CASSETGTYNEQFF,TGCGCCAGCAGCGAGACAGGGACCTACAATGAGCAGTTCTTC
TRBV7-8,TRBJ2-7,TRBD1,few,CASSLEGRQGGYEQYF,TGTGCCAGCAGCTTAGAAGGTAGACAGGGGGGATACGAGCAGTACTTC
TRBV5-4,TRBJ2-3,-,-,CASSFIDTQYF,TGTGCCAGCAGCTTTATTGATACGCAGTATTTT
TRBV27,TRBJ2-5,-,-,CASSWAANQETQYF,TGTGCCAGCAGTTGGGCAGCTAACCAAGAGACCCAGTACTTC
TRBV29-1,TRBJ2-7,-,-,CSVEGTTYEQYF,TGCAGCGTTGAAGGGACAACGTACGAGCAGTACTTC
TRBV7-9,TRBJ1-2,TRBD1,-,CASSLDPGGYGYTF,TGTGCCAGCAGCTTAGACCCAGGGGGCTATGGCTACACCTTC
TRBV19,TRBJ1-5,-,few,CASSQQGNQPQHF,TGTGCCAGTAGCCAGCAGGGCAATCAGCCCCAGCATTTT
TRBV25-1,TRBJ2-7,-,few,CASSESGVSYEQYF,TGTGCCAGCAGTGAATCAGGGGTGTCCTACGAGCAGTACTTC
TRBV5-4,TRBJ1-2,TRBD1,-,CASSLGTGDGYTF,TGTGCCAGCAGCTTGGGGACAGGGGACGGCTACACCTTC
TRBV5-1,TRBJ2-7,-,-,CASSFRQGPDEQYF,TGCGCCAGCAGCTTCCGCCAGGGGCCGGACGAGCAGTACTTC
TRBV4-2,TRBJ2-7,TRBD2,few,CASSQGTSGAVYEQYF,TGTGCCAGCAGCCAGGGGACTAGCGGCGCGGTGTACGAGCAGTACTTC
TRBV11-2,TRBJ1-4,-,few,CASSLPSVEKLFF,TGTGCCAGCAGCTTACCCAGCGTTGAAAAACTGTTTTTT
TRBV30,TRBJ1-1,-,-,CAWTKGHGWTEAFF,TGTGCCTGGACCAAGGGGCATGGGTGGACTGAAGCTTTCTTT
TRBV25-1,TRBJ1-2,-,-,CASSDPPRVNGYTF,TGTGCCAGCAGTGACCCCCCCAGGGTTAATGGCTACACCTTC
TRBV30,TRBJ1-4,-,few,CAWTESGTLEEKLFF,TGTGCCTGGACCGAAAGCGGGACACTCGAAGAAAAACTGTTTTTT
TRBV7-2,TRBJ1-5,-,few,CASSLGQVNQPQHF,TGTGCCAGCAGCTTAGGACAGGTCAATCAGCCCCAGCATTTT
TRBV11-1,TRBJ2-5,-,-,CASSLPQAQETQYF,TGTGCCAGCAGCTTACCCCAGGCGCAAGAGACCCAGTACTTC
TRBV28,TRBJ1-1,-,-,CASRRTVNTEAFF,TGTGCCAGCAGGAGAACAGTGAACACTGAAGCTTTCTTT
TRBV19,TRBJ2-5,-,few,CASRNRARWEETQYF,TGTGCCAGTAGAAACCGGGCCCGATGGGAGGAGACCCAGTACTTC
TRBV27,TRBJ2-1,-,-,CASSFSGRFYNEQFF,TGTGCCAGCAGTTTTAGCGGTCGTTTCTACAATGAGCAGTTCTTC
TRBV6-6,TRBJ2-1,TRBD1,-,CASSGQGNNEQFF,TGTGCCAGCAGTGGACAGGGTAACAATGAGCAGTTCTTC
TRBV7-3,TRBJ2-5,TRBD2,-,CASSPRGLAETQYF,TGTGCCAGCAGCCCGAGGGGACTAGCGGAGACCCAGTACTTC
TRBV18,TRBJ1-1,TRBD1,-,CASSDGTGFFF,TGTGCCAGCTCAGATGGGACAGGGTTTTTCTTT
TRBV7-8,TRBJ1-5,-,few,CASSLPTGQPQHF,TGTGCCAGCAGCCTCCCGACGGGTCAGCCCCAGCATTTT
TRBV7-2,TRBJ2-1,TRBD2,few,CASSLSGSLHNEQFF,TGTGCCAGCAGCTTAAGCGGGAGTTTACACAATGAGCAGTTCTTC
TRBV7-9,TRBJ2-1,-,-,CASSPKRGYPYNEQFF,TGTGCCAGCAGCCCCAAACGGGGGTACCCCTACAATGAGCAGTTCTTC
TRBV30,TRBJ2-7,-,few,CAWSPLYEQYF,TGTGCCTGGAGTCCTCTTTACGAGCAGTACTTC
TRBV29-1,TRBJ2-5,-,few,CSVAGEQTQYF,TGCAGCGTTGCCGGAGAACAGACCCAGTACTTC
TRBV7-2,TRBJ2-3,TRBD2,-,CASSLQGGADTQYF,TGTGCCAGCAGCTTACAGGGAGGGGCAGATACGCAGTATTTT
TRBV4-2,TRBJ2-1,TRBD2,-,CASSHFLYGGTENEQFF,TGTGCCAGCAGCCACTTCCTGTACGGGGGGACCGAGAATGAGCAGTTCTTC
TRBV19,TRBJ1-2,-,-,CASKPLPGRANYGYTF,TGTGCCAGTAAGCCCCTTCCAGGCCGTGCTAACTATGGCTACACCTTC
TRBV2,TRBJ2-1,TRBD2,few,CASSWEGPSSYNEQFF,TGTGCCAGCTCCTGGGAGGGCCCGAGCTCCTACAATGAGCAGTTCTTC
TRBV6-5,TRBJ2-7,TRBD2,few,CASSQTSGTYEQYF,TGTGCCAGCAGTCAGACTAGCGGCACCTACGAGCAGTACTTC
TRBV29-1,TRBJ2-7,-,few,CSVEDTDSYEQYF,TGCAGCGTTGAAGATACTGACTCCTACGAGCAGTACTTC
TRBV18,TRBJ2-2,-,few,CASSPPTRRTGELFF,TGTGCCAGCTCACCACCCACCCGGAGGACCGGGGAGCTGTTTTTT
TRBV27,TRBJ1-5,TRBD1,-,CASSPDRNQPQHF,TGTGCCAGCAGTCCGGACAGGAATCAGCCCCAGCATTTT
TRBV4-1,TRBJ1-3,TRBD1,few,CASSQTDRGTGNTIYF,TGCGCCAGCAGCCAAACGGACAGGGGGACAGGAAACACCATATATTTT
TRBV6-5,TRBJ2-5,TRBD2,few,CASSYRGLAGDGTQYF,TGTGCCAGCAGTTACCGAGGACTAGCGGGAGACGGGACCCAGTACTTC
TRBV30,TRBJ2-3,-,-,CATGLADTQYF,TGTGCTACAGGGTTGGCAGATACGCAGTATTTT
TRBV18,TRBJ2-1,-,-,CASSPRQVNVIYNEQFF,TGTGCCAGCTCACCCCGACAGGTCAACGTTATTTACAATGAGCAGTTCTTC
TRBV5-4,TRBJ1-1,-,-,CASSFAGLNTEAFF,TGTGCCAGCAGCTTTGCGGGATTGAACACTGAAGCTTTCTTT
TRBV28,TRBJ2-7,TRBD2,few,CASRRTSGRFYEQYF,TGTGCCAGCAGAAGGACTAGCGGGAGGTTCTACGAGCAGTACTTC
TRBV2,TRBJ1-2,TRBD1,few,CASSARQGSGYTF,TGTGCCAGCAGTGCCCGACAGGGCTCTGGCTACACCTTC
TRBV18,TRBJ2-7,-,few,CASSTNWQSSYEQYF,TGTGCCAGCTCAACTAACTGGCAGTCCTCCTACGAGCAGTACTTC
TRBV28,TRBJ2-7,TRBD1,-,CASDQRDRESYEQYF,TGTGCCAGCGACCAGCGGGACAGGGAATCCTACGAGCAGTACTTC
TRBV6-5,TRBJ2-2,TRBD1,-,CASSSADRGRYGELFF,TGTGCCAGCAGTTCAGCGGACAGGGGGCGATACGGGGAGCTGTTTTTT
TRBV5-4,TRBJ2-1,-,-,CASSLVQPRGNEQFF,TGTGCCAGCAGCTTGGTCCAGCCCCGGGGGAATGAGCAGTTCTTC
TRBV7-2,TRBJ2-3,-,few,CASSPSTDTQYF,TGTGCCAGCAGCCCAAGCACAGATACGCAGTATTTT
TRBV15,TRBJ2-7,TRBD1,few,CATSRKSGTGIYEQYF,TGTGCCACCAGCAGAAAATCTGGGACAGGGATATACGAGCAGTACTTC
TRBV7-8,TRBJ2-1,TRBD2,-,CASSFGTLAGGYNEQFF,TGTGCCAGCAGCTTCGGGACACTAGCGGGAGGTTACAATGAGCAGTTCTTC